A single sample is the source of the 31 T cell receptor beta chains below, sequenced in a study of OX40 agonist ivuxolimab in advanced cancers. The method was immunoSEQ multiplex PCR; TCRdb's version includes in-frame clones alone and lacks a portion of them. Of 20,000 to 30,000 clones in the sample, 75% to 85% were seen once. Sequences were derived from CD4+ or CD8+ T cells sorted from blood, sampled in a trial of the OX40 agonist ivuxolimab. The receptors here all came from an adult with an advanced solid tumor such as melanoma, head and neck, liver or kidney cancer.

This clone was picked up a small number of times. The rearrangement links TRBV19 to TRBJ1-1; no definite D call. Germline assignment: CDR1 LNHDA and CDR2 SQIVND (reference sequence). The CDR3 sequence is 14 residues long. V gave up 3 bases and J gave up 1 base, with 9 bases separating them. The CDR3 loop is CASSIGRSNTEAFF. DNA of the CDR3: TGTGCCAGTAGTATCGGGAGGTCGAACACTGAAGCTTTCTTT. The full variable domain, with the rest looked up from reference TRBV19 and TRBJ1-1, is DGGITQSPKYLFRKEGQNVTLSCEQNLNHDAMYWYRQDPGQGLRLIYYSQIVNDFQKGDIAEGYSVSREKKESFPLTVTSAQKNPTAFYLCASSIGRSNTEAFFGQGTRLTVV.

The chain couples TRBV5-5 to TRBJ2-2; D call uncertain. Trimming left V 4 bases short and J 3 bases short, with 10 bases between. This CDR3 is 14 amino acids long. Per the germline V gene, CDR1 is SGHKS and CDR2 is YYEKEE (reference sequence). The CDR3 spells CASSLRLDTGELFF. The CDR3 bases are TGTGCCAGCAGCCTCCGACTTGACACCGGGGAGCTGTTTTTT.

This clone was seen just once. This chain uses TRBV7-9 with TRBJ1-1; the match to TRBD1 covers 10 bases. With 5 bases clipped from V and 5 bases from J, the junction kept 8 bases outside the gene matches. Germline V gives CDR1 SEHNR, CDR2 FQNEAQ (reference sequence). This CDR3 contains 15 residues. CDR3 residues: CASSGETGGYTEAFF. The CDR3 coding sequence is TGTGCCAGCAGCGGGGAGACAGGGGGCTATACTGAAGCTTTCTTT.

The genes are TRBV5-1 and TRBJ2-4; TRBD1 matches at 7 bases. V gave up 4 bases and J gave up 1 base; unmatched junction bases: 5. This CDR3 comprises 15 residues. CDR1 is SGHRS and CDR2 is YFSETQ in the germline V gene. CDR3 in amino acids: CASSHDRDAKNIQYF. In nucleotides, the CDR3 is TGCGCCAGCAGCCATGACAGGGACGCCAAAAACATTCAGTACTTC.

The V call is TRBV13, the J call TRBJ1-6; D gene ambiguous. The CDR3 consists of 13 residues. Germline values: CDR1 PRHDT, CDR2 FYEKMQ (reference sequence). V lost 3 bases, J lost 7 bases, and 7 bases lay in between. CDR3 residues: CASSLGRNSPLHF. The CDR3 DNA is TGTGCCAGCAGCTTGGGCAGGAATTCACCCCTCCACTTT.

This chain joins TRBV6-5 and TRBJ1-2, with D unclear. CDR1 is MNHEY and CDR2 is SVGAGI in the germline V gene. Between the trimmed V and J ends, which lost 0 bases and 4 bases, there was a span of 15 bases. The CDR3 loop spans 16 amino acids. CDR3 amino acids: CASSYSAGEGFYGYTF. DNA of the CDR3: TGTGCCAGCAGTTACTCGGCAGGCGAAGGGTTCTATGGCTACACCTTC.

The genes are TRBV20-1 and TRBJ2-7; D ambiguous. Looked up from germline, CDR1 is DFQATT and CDR2 is SNEGSKA (reference sequence). The ends were cut back, 0 bases at V and 2 bases at J, with 2 bases in the middle. CDR3 length equals 11 residues. The DNA for the CDR3 is TGCAGTGCTAGAGAGACCTACGAGCAGTACTTC. This codes for CSARETYEQYF.

The rearrangement links TRBV5-5 to TRBJ1-2; no definite D call. The V gene's germline CDR1 is SGHKS and CDR2 YYEKEE (reference sequence). Trimming took off 0 bases at V and 5 bases at J, with 5 bases between the two ends. This CDR3 region has 12 residues. CDR3: CASSLGGYGYTF. In DNA, the CDR3 is TGTGCCAGCAGCTTGGGCGGTTATGGCTACACCTTC.

V is TRBV5-6 and J is TRBJ2-7; TRBD1 or TRBD2 may be the D gene (5 bases each). Germline V gene lookup returns CDR1 SGHDT and CDR2 YYEEEE. Trimming removed 0 bases from V and 2 bases from J, with 9 bases in between. CDR3 length equals 14 residues. For the CDR3, the DNA is TGTGCCAGCAGCTTGGGGGACCCGACCTACGAGCAGTACTTC. Protein: CASSLGDPTYEQYF.

The CDR3 spells CASSLDISYEQYF. The CDR3 bases are TGTGCCAGCAGCTTGGACATAAGCTACGAGCAGTACTTC. The rearrangement uses TRBV11-2 and TRBJ2-7, with D perhaps matching TRBD1 (5 bases). This CDR3 spans 13 amino acids. The V and J ends lost 3 bases and 3 bases respectively, with 9 bases between them. Germline V gene data show CDR1 as SGHAT and CDR2 as FQNNGV.

This clone was seen a few times. This chain links TRBV29-1 with TRBJ2-5, with 7 bases that match TRBD2. The CDR3 covers 14 residues. CDR1 and CDR2 from the germline V gene are SQVTM and ANQGSEA. Trimming removed 5 bases from V and 2 bases from J; junction bases left unmatched: 8. DNA of the CDR3: TGCAGCGTTCTCGGAGCGGGGATTCAAGAGACCCAGTACTTC. Protein sequence: CSVLGAGIQETQYF.

The chain carries TRBV27 and TRBJ2-7; 9 positions agree with TRBD2. The germline V gene encodes CDR1 MNHEY and CDR2 SMNVEV (reference sequence). V shed 9 bases, J shed 2 bases, and the junction held 8 bases outside the gene matches. The CDR3 totals 14 residues. In DNA form, the CDR3 reads TGTGCCAGTGGGGAGCGGGGGGCCCCCTACGAGCAGTACTTC. Its protein is CASGERGAPYEQYF.

The rearrangement links TRBV21-1 to TRBJ1-2; the D call in the table, TRBD1, was not verified against the DNA. TRBV21-1 is a listed pseudogene. The CDR3 spans 17 residues. CDR3 DNA sequence: TGTGCCAGCAGCGTAACAGGGGGCACTAAATCGGGCTATGGCTACACCTTC. The encoded protein is CASSVTGGTKSGYGYTF.

The chain couples TRBV10-3 to TRBJ1-2, with D unclear. Germline V lookup: CDR1 ENHRY, CDR2 SYGVKD. This CDR3 spans 15 amino acids. With 2 bases removed from V and 2 bases from J, the gap between germline ends came to 12 bases. CDR3 residues: CAISEIRALNYGYTF. The CDR3 nucleotides read TGTGCCATCAGTGAGATCCGGGCCCTAAACTATGGCTACACCTTC.

J is TRBJ2-1 and V is TRBV5-6, with 7 nucleotides matching TRBD1. Trimming at V came to 0 bases and at J to 15 bases, leaving 15 bases not matched to a gene. CDR3 size: 15 residues. CDR1 and CDR2 (germline): SGHDT, YYEEEE. The CDR3 loop is CASSLGVTGNLWLFF. For the CDR3, the DNA is TGTGCCAGCAGCTTGGGTGTGACAGGGAACCTCTGGCTGTTCTTC.

The chain is built from TRBV28 and TRBJ2-2; D possibly corresponds to TRBD2 (6 bases). V was cut by 8 bases and J by 4 bases, with 11 bases left in between. Germline values: CDR1 MDHEN, CDR2 SYDVKM. The CDR3 spans 13 residues. This chain's CDR3 is CASSGGTTGELFF. The DNA for the CDR3 is TGTGCCAGCTCCGGAGGGACCACCGGGGAGCTGTTTTTT.

The chain uses TRBV18 and TRBJ2-2; D perhaps matches TRBD2 (5 bases). The germline CDR1 and CDR2 sequences are KGHSH and LQKENI. V shed 2 bases and J shed 0 bases, with 13 bases lying between them. CDR3 length equals 17 residues. CDR3 sequence (DNA): TGTGCCAGCTCACCAAAACCGGGGTCCACGAACACCGGGGAGCTGTTTTTT. This gives the protein CASSPKPGSTNTGELFF.

The chain recombines TRBV7-6 with TRBJ1-2; TRBD1 is a possible D gene (5 bases). In germline, CDR1 is SGHVS, CDR2 FNYEAQ. The CDR3 length is 14 residues. The V end lost 4 bases, the J end lost 4 bases, and 13 bases lay between the germline ends. This CDR3 is CASSSAGGLYGYTF. DNA of the CDR3: TGTGCCAGCAGCTCAGCCGGGGGTCTCTATGGCTACACCTTC. The complete variable domain, with remaining parts taken from reference TRBV7-6 and TRBJ1-2, reads GAGVSQSPRYKVTKRGQDVALRCDPISGHVSLYWYRQALGQGPEFLTYFNYEAQQDKSGLPNDRFSAERPEGSISTLTIQRTEQRDSAMYRCASSSAGGLYGYTFGSGTRLTVV.

The chain uses TRBV27 and TRBJ1-6; D perhaps matches TRBD1 (5 bases). CDR1 and CDR2 (germline): MNHEY, SMNVEV (reference sequence). The CDR3 is made up of 16 amino acids. Deletions cut 1 base from V and 9 bases from J, with 16 bases between. As DNA, the CDR3 is TGTGCCAGCAGTTTATGGGCGAGGTCCAGGGCTTCACCCCTCCACTTT. Amino acids: CASSLWARSRASPLHF.

The chain uses TRBV27 and TRBJ2-3, with 7 nucleotides matching TRBD1. The CDR3 consists of 16 residues. V lost 6 bases and J lost 3; bases outside the gene matches: 12. Looked up from germline, CDR1 is MNHEY and CDR2 is SMNVEV (reference sequence). CDR3: CASSPLRGGGTDTQYF. The CDR3 bases are TGTGCCAGCAGCCCCCTCCGAGGGGGCGGGACAGATACGCAGTATTTT.

The rearrangement links TRBV9 to TRBJ2-1, with D possibly being TRBD2 (6 bases). Germline lookup yields CDR1 SGDLS and CDR2 YYNGEE. The CDR3 has 15 residues. V lost 0 bases and J lost 2, with 9 bases in between. CDR3: CASSVEGGTYNEQFF. The CDR3 DNA reads as TGTGCCAGCAGCGTAGAGGGCGGGACCTACAATGAGCAGTTCTTC.

The chain has TRBV7-9 and TRBJ2-7, with 8 bases identical to TRBD1. The CDR3 contains 13 residues. V was clipped by 1 base and J by 6 bases; unmatched bases: 2. Germline V gene lookup returns CDR1 SEHNR and CDR2 FQNEAQ (reference sequence). The CDR3 reads CASSLGTGTEQYF. The CDR3 coding sequence is TGTGCCAGCAGCTTAGGGACAGGGACCGAGCAGTACTTC.

The table lists this clone with a count of one. One end of the junction does not line up with germline, which may come from a read error. This sequence joins TRBV15 and TRBJ2-7; D not resolved. The germline CDR1 and CDR2 sequences are LNHNV and YYDKDF (reference sequence). This CDR3 comprises 12 residues. CDR3: CATGRDGAEQYF. Written as DNA, the CDR3 is TGTGCCACCGGCAGAGATGGCGCCGAGCAGTACTTC.

The gene calls are TRBV28 and TRBJ1-6; D is uncertain. V lost 6 bases to trimming and J lost 0 bases, with 9 bases between them. Germline assignment: CDR1 MDHEN and CDR2 SYDVKM. The CDR3 covers 15 residues. The chain's CDR3 is CASRTASSYNSPLHF. CDR3 bases: TGTGCCAGCAGGACGGCTAGCTCCTATAATTCACCCCTCCACTTT.

This clone was observed a handful of times. Other DNA sequences in this specimen translate into the identical CDR3. The V call is TRBV9, the J call TRBJ2-7; D gene ambiguous. Germline V CDR1 and CDR2: SGDLS, YYNGEE. The CDR3 has 13 residues. V lost 0 bases and J 4 bases, leaving 8 bases between the germline ends. The CDR3 sequence is CASSVGVSYEQYF. The CDR3 nucleotides read TGTGCCAGCAGCGTAGGGGTATCGTACGAGCAGTACTTC.

V gene TRBV7-8 combines with J gene TRBJ2-1, with D hard to call. The CDR3 contains 11 residues. Deletions cut 1 base from V and 7 bases from J, with 2 bases between. CDR1 is SGHVS, CDR2 FQNEAQ, per germline. The CDR3 is CASSLGNEQFF. Written as DNA, the CDR3 is TGTGCCAGCAGCTTAGGTAATGAGCAGTTCTTC.

In nucleotides, the CDR3 is TGCGCCAGCAGCTTGGCCGAGGGAAGTGGCTATGGCTACACCTTC. It yields the protein CASSLAEGSGYGYTF. The V and J genes are TRBV5-1 and TRBJ1-2; D not resolved. This CDR3 comprises 15 residues. Trimming pared 0 bases from V and 4 bases from J, leaving 13 bases between. Germline V gives CDR1 SGHRS, CDR2 YFSETQ. Looking up the rest from reference TRBV5-1 and TRBJ1-2 gives the full variable domain: KAGVTQTPRYLIKTRGQQVTLSCSPISGHRSVSWYQQTPGQGLQFLFEYFSETQRNKGNFPGRFSGRQFSNSRSEMNVSTLELGDSALYLCASSLAEGSGYGYTFGSGTRLTVV.

This clone has only one observation. The chain links TRBV2 to TRBJ2-1, with 9 nucleotides matching TRBD2. Looked up from germline, CDR1 is SNHLY and CDR2 is FYNNEI. The length of the CDR3 is 16 residues. The J segment lost 2 bases and the V segment lost 6 bases, leaving 8 bases of the junction unmatched. CDR3: CASRGSGGGPYNEQFF. The CDR3 nucleotides are TGTGCCAGCAGGGGTAGCGGGGGCGGTCCCTACAATGAGCAGTTCTTC.

The chain employs TRBV7-8 and TRBJ2-1, with TRBD1 matching 8 bases. Per the germline V gene, CDR1 is SGHVS and CDR2 is FQNEAQ. The CDR3 extends over 15 amino acids. The V gene end was trimmed by 2 bases and the J gene end by 3 bases; junction bases not matched to a gene: 3. CDR3 coding DNA: TGTGCCAGCAGCTTATTACAGGGGGGCTACAATGAGCAGTTCTTC. Translation gives CASSLLQGGYNEQFF.

This clone is judged medium-sized (0.01 to 0.1%). The chain has TRBV7-2 and TRBJ1-6; no clear D. Germline values: CDR1 SGHTA, CDR2 FQGNSA. The CDR3 spans 15 residues. Trimming cost V 5 bases and J 0 bases, with 8 bases left between them. The chain's CDR3 is CASSRDGSYNSPLHF. CDR3 bases: TGTGCCAGCAGCCGAGACGGCTCCTATAATTCACCCCTCCACTTT.

This clone was seen a few times. The chain recombines TRBV9 with TRBJ1-1, with 11 bases lining up with TRBD1. V shed 4 bases, J shed 6 bases, and the junction held 5 bases outside the gene matches. The CDR3 is 14 amino acids. The germline V gene has CDR1 SGDLS and CDR2 YYNGEE. CDR3 loop: CASSPGQGASEAFF. CDR3 nucleotide sequence: TGTGCCAGCAGCCCAGGACAGGGGGCCTCTGAAGCTTTCTTT.